Presented here are 17 T cell receptor beta chains from one specimen sequenced in a study of Ad26.COV2.S vaccination and SARS-CoV-2 variants. TCRdb's copy holds only in-frame clones and misses some; the assay was immunoSEQ multiplex PCR. This sample has about 320,000 clones, with about nine tenths found just once. As for treatment: some 19 received Ad26.COV2.S at low or high dose, single or two shots; 5 received placebo; per-sample allocation not given. After the first vaccine or placebo injection, samples were drawn on day 63. The starting material was peripheral blood, obtained in a trial of Ad26.COV2.S vaccine versus placebo. The source of these receptors is a person aged 18 to 65 who received the Ad26.COV2.S COVID-19 vaccine or a placebo.

This clone appeared once. The V and J genes are TRBV7-6 and TRBJ2-2, with no clear D. Germline V lookup: CDR1 SGHVS, CDR2 FNYEAQ. The CDR3 consists of 15 residues. V was shortened by 4 bases and J by 6 bases, with 15 bases between the two germline ends. The DNA for the CDR3 is TGTGCCAGCAGCTCCGGTCGGAGCGAGGCCGGGGAGCTGTTTTTT. Protein: CASSSGRSEAGELFF. The full variable domain, with the rest looked up from reference TRBV7-6 and TRBJ2-2, is GAGVSQSPRYKVTKRGQDVALRCDPISGHVSLYWYRQALGQGPEFLTYFNYEAQQDKSGLPNDRFSAERPEGSISTLTIQRTEQRDSAMYRCASSSGRSEAGELFFGEGSRLTVL.

The chain is built from TRBV18 and TRBJ2-1, with D perhaps TRBD1 or TRBD2 (5 bases each). Germline lookup yields CDR1 KGHSH and CDR2 LQKENI. V lost 5 bases, J lost 7 bases, and 18 bases lay in between. This CDR3 region has 15 residues. CDR3 protein: CASSLRAGTENEQFF. Written as DNA, the CDR3 is TGTGCCAGCTCATTACGGGCAGGGACGGAGAATGAGCAGTTCTTC. The whole variable domain, remainder taken from reference TRBV18 and TRBJ2-1, is NAGVMQNPRHLVRRRGQEARLRCSPMKGHSHVYWYRQLPEEGLKFMVYLQKENIIDESGMPKERFSAEFPKEGPSILRIQQVVRGDSAAYFCASSLRAGTENEQFFGPGTRLTVL.

The sample holds one count of this clone. The chain couples TRBV19 to TRBJ1-1; TRBD1 might be the D (5 bases). This CDR3 region has 14 residues. Trimming stripped 9 bases from V and 3 bases from J, with 17 bases between. The germline gives CDR1 LNHDA, CDR2 SQIVND (reference sequence). The CDR3 protein is CASRVDGGDTEAFF. CDR3 bases: TGTGCCAGCAGAGTCGACGGGGGGGACACTGAAGCTTTCTTT.

The chain joins TRBV4-3 to TRBJ1-3; D unresolved. The CDR3 covers 17 residues. The V end was cut by 0 bases, the J end by 4 bases, with 16 bases between. Germline-derived CDR1 and CDR2 are LGHNA and YSLEER. Here the CDR3 reads CASSQDRTQLVGNTIYF. The CDR3 DNA sequence: TGCGCCAGCAGCCAAGATCGGACCCAGCTAGTCGGAAACACCATATATTTT.

The gene calls are TRBV2 and TRBJ2-4; D gene unclear. The CDR3 totals 15 residues. Germline CDR1 SNHLY, CDR2 FYNNEI. With 5 bases removed from V and 0 bases from J, the gap between germline ends came to 11 bases. The CDR3 nucleotides are TGTGCCAGCAGTTTGACCTCCCTAGCCAAAAACATTCAGTACTTC. Residues: CASSLTSLAKNIQYF.

This chain links TRBV6-5 with TRBJ1-5; D ambiguous. V was trimmed by 4 bases and J by 2 bases, leaving 9 bases between them. Germline lookup yields CDR1 MNHEY and CDR2 SVGAGI. CDR3 length: 14 amino acids. The CDR3 reads CASSWEERNQPQHF. CDR3 bases: TGTGCCAGCAGTTGGGAGGAACGCAATCAGCCCCAGCATTTT.

V gene TRBV28 combines with J gene TRBJ1-2; D call uncertain. Germline CDR1 reads MDHEN; CDR2 reads SYDVKM. V lost 3 bases and J 6 bases, leaving 5 bases between the germline ends. The length of the CDR3 is 11 residues. CDR3 coding DNA: TGTGCCAGCAGTTTTACCGATGGCTACACCTTC. It codes for CASSFTDGYTF.

This chain connects TRBV7-2 to TRBJ1-4; D is unresolved. In germline, CDR1 is SGHTA, CDR2 FQGNSA. Between the trimmed V and J ends, which lost 0 bases and 5 bases, there was a span of 7 bases. The CDR3 covers 14 residues. The CDR3 region has the DNA TGTGCCAGCAGCTTAGCACAGTGGAATGAAAAACTGTTTTTT. Residues: CASSLAQWNEKLFF.

This chain links TRBV2 with TRBJ2-3; 8 nucleotides match TRBD1. CDR1 is SNHLY and CDR2 is FYNNEI in the germline V gene. With 6 bases clipped from V and 3 bases from J, the junction kept 8 bases outside the gene matches. This CDR3 has 15 amino acids. CDR3 protein: CASRDDRGWTDTQYF. The DNA for the CDR3 is TGTGCCAGCAGAGACGACAGGGGCTGGACAGATACGCAGTATTTT.

The rearrangement links TRBV24-1 to TRBJ2-3, with D uncertain. The CDR3 is made up of 13 amino acids. CDR1 KGHDR and CDR2 SFDVKD come from the germline V gene. V lost 4 bases and J 4 bases, leaving 8 bases between the germline ends. CDR3 sequence reads: CATSEDGADTQYF. CDR3 nucleotides: TGTGCCACCAGTGAAGATGGCGCAGATACGCAGTATTTT.

The chain links TRBV21-1 to TRBJ1-2; the table gives TRBD1 as D, unverified against the DNA. TRBV21-1 has pseudogene status. CDR3 length equals 13 residues. Here the CDR3 DNA reads TGTGCCAGCATACTTACAGGGGCCCGTGGCTACACCTTC. Translating gives CASILTGARGYTF.

The chain combines TRBV7-2 with TRBJ2-3; the D gene is possibly TRBD2 (5 bases). Trimming stripped 8 bases from V and 1 base from J, with 13 bases between. Germline assignment: CDR1 SGHTA and CDR2 FQGNSA. The CDR3 length is 14 residues. Here the CDR3 reads CASRRARGTDTQYF. In DNA form, the CDR3 reads TGTGCCAGCCGGCGGGCGCGGGGCACAGATACGCAGTATTTT.

The chain combines TRBV5-1 with TRBJ2-2; D ambiguous. The CDR3 runs 15 residues. Germline V gene data show CDR1 as SGHRS and CDR2 as YFSETQ. Between the trimmed V and J ends, which lost 4 bases and 8 bases, there was a span of 18 bases. The CDR3 region has the DNA TGCGCCAGCAGCACCGAAACTGGGGTGAGGGGGGAGCTGTTTTTT. This sequence encodes CASSTETGVRGELFF.

This chain connects TRBV4-1 to TRBJ1-1; D not resolved. CDR3 length equals 12 residues. CDR1 and CDR2 (germline): MGHRA, YSYEKL. Trimming removed 4 bases from V and 9 bases from J, with 12 bases in between. The CDR3, as DNA: TGCGCCAGCAGCCGTGAGGGCAGTAAAGCTTTCTTT. Translated: CASSREGSKAFF.

The chain carries TRBV3-1 (or the pseudogene TRBV3-2) and TRBJ1-3; D is unresolved. The CDR3 is made up of 14 amino acids. With 4 bases removed from V and 0 bases from J, the gap between germline ends came to 7 bases. Germline values: CDR1 LGHDT, CDR2 YNNKEL (reference sequence). As DNA, the CDR3 is TGTGCCAGCAGCCTAACAGACTCTGGAAACACCATATATTTT. Amino acid sequence: CASSLTDSGNTIYF.

V gene TRBV27 combines with J gene TRBJ1-4, with TRBD1 identical over 10 bases. The CDR3 consists of 15 residues. Germline V gene lookup returns CDR1 MNHEY and CDR2 SMNVEV (reference sequence). J lost 8 bases, V lost 4 bases, and 7 bases had no gene match. The CDR3 DNA reads TGTGCCAGCAGTTCGTCCGGGACAGGGGCCGAAAAACTGTTTTTT. Protein product: CASSSSGTGAEKLFF.

This clone appeared once. The chain uses TRBV7-9 and TRBJ1-1; D might be TRBD1 (5 bases). The CDR3 has 17 amino acids. Germline V gives CDR1 SEHNR, CDR2 FQNEAQ (reference sequence). Deletions cut 3 bases from V and 5 bases from J, with 22 bases between. CDR3 loop: CASSFYPRGPSGTEAFF. The CDR3 bases are TGTGCCAGCAGCTTTTACCCCCGGGGCCCATCGGGGACTGAAGCTTTCTTT.